This T cell receptor beta chain originates from a study of blood T cells in healthy people across ages. Note on this clonotype: The antigen is unknown.

Through a sample-barcoded 5' primer and a J-beta primer mix, a second PCR was run for roughly 6 to 12 cycles. The template-switch adaptor, which had 12 random nucleotides, put a tag on each cDNA molecule. Via MiXCR, TCRdb re-called the 5' RACE reads, giving one row per CDR3 protein. This sample has under 1,000,000 distinct CDR3 sequences; around 34% occur once, and the top ten carry under 15%. This CDR3 has 16 residues. Trimming took 0 bases from V and 4 from J, leaving 15 bases between them. Germline V gene lookup returns CDR1 LGHNA and CDR2 YNFKEQ. Donors were systemically healthy Caucasian individuals from Russia aged roughly 6 to 95 years. Notes on the study in general: Older age went with lower TCR beta diversity per million T cells, in a roughly linear way. Unknown donor CMV status possibly confounded expanded clonotype changes.

The V call is TRBV4-2, the J call TRBJ1-2; D is ambiguous. Sample: blood. The TCR was taken from a man aged 18 to 29 in good health. The CDR3 region is CASSQDRADRSYGYTF. The CDR3 DNA follows: TGTGCCAGCAGCCAAGATCGGGCAGACCGCTCCTATGGCTACACCTTC.